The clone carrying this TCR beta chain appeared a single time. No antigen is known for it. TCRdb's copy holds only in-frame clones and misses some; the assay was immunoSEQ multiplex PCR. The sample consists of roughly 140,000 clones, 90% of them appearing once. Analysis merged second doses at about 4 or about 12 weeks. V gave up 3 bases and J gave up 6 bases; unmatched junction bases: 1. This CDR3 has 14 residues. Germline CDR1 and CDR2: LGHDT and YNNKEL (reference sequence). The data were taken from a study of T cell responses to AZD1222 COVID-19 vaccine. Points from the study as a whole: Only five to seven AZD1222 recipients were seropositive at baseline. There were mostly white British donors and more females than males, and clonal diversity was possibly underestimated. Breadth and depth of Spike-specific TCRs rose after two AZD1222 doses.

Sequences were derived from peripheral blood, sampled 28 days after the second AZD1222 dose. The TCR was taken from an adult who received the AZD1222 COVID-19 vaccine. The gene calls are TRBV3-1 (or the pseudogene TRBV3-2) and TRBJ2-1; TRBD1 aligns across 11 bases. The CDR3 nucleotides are TGTGCCAGCAGCCAGGGGACAGGGGGCAATGAGCAGTTCTTC. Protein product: CASSQGTGGNEQFF.